This T cell receptor beta chain stems from a study of T cell responses to AZD1222 COVID-19 vaccine (dated by TCRdb to the early 2020s). Describing the broader study: Because spike-specific TCR depth and breadth did not differ between the two schedules, AZD1222 recipients who got a second dose at roughly 4 weeks were pooled with those who got a second dose at roughly 12 weeks. Trial participants were enrolled into age subgroups of 18-55, 56-69 and 70-plus years, which contained about 150, 28 and 57 TCR-sequenced participants, respectively. TCR sequencing was performed for about 250 trial participants, of whom 200 to 220 were given two doses of AZD1222 and roughly 25 were given two doses of MenACWY control vaccine.

Note on this clone: Its target antigen remains unknown. The input lacks base qualities; no much larger clone sits a single base away.

The CDR3 regions of human TCRbeta chains were analyzed by immunosequencing. From the authors' description of their analysis: TCRs in the repertoires were matched against a reference library of SARS-CoV-2-specific TCRs that had been generated with the MIRA antigen-specificity platform. Breadth was defined as the fraction of unique TCRs that were SARS-CoV-2-associated, and depth was defined as the fraction of total T cells that were SARS-CoV-2-associated. Using the MIRA data, every spike-specific TCR was mapped to the spike region that the TCR reacted to and assigned to either a CD4 or a CD8 class. Log10-transformed breadth and depth values were compared by one-way ANOVA with Sidak's multiple comparisons tests. Sourced from immuneACCESS, this table was stored by TCRdb with only in-frame sequences that have V and J called. A share of the clones is absent; for the studies checked, an unresolved V gene accounts for under half, and the remainder has no known explanation. Clone size and the V and J calls come from that table; the DNA yielded D and trimming. The sample includes 110,000 to 150,000 clones, with 93% observed a single time. The top ten hold over 4% of the sample.

The time point label here, explained by the study, means: baseline before first vaccination. Vaccinee samples were obtained from the UK trials COV001 and COV002, which included a single-blind randomized controlled phase 2/3 trial of AZD1222 (ChAdOx1 nCoV-19) in healthy adults. For TCRbeta chain sequencing, PBMC samples from trial participants were taken at day 0 and at day 28 after the second dose. General study outcomes and caveats: Conclusions about previously exposed vaccinees are limited, since just a handful of AZD1222 recipients were seropositive for SARS-CoV-2 at baseline. The whole spike protein was spanned by vaccine-associated CD4 TCRs, and dominant responses were seen in regions 160-218 and 743-854. Participants were mostly white British, with more females than males. The authors suggested clonal diversity may have been underestimated. The 56-69-year group was small, and its depth increase did not reach significance, likely because of low power. Reportedly, almost half of the unique spike-specific TCRs recognized epitopes lying outside the regions that are mutated in the B.1.351 and B.1.1.7 variants. Because no day 14 peak-response samples were available, the repertoires could be characterized only after the peak T cell response. After two AZD1222 doses, both the breadth and the depth of spike-specific TCRs were significantly higher than at day 0 and than in MenACWY recipients.

The germline V gene specifies SQVTM as CDR1 and ANQGSEA as CDR2. Spanning cysteine to phenylalanine, the CDR3 consists of 13 amino acids. The read is trimmed to its CDR3 DNA, 39 bases read in frame from base 1. V was cut back by 7 bases and J by 3 bases, leaving a gap of 13 bases between them. The chain employs TRBV29-1 and TRBJ2-1; a confident D gene designation cannot be given. Source: peripheral blood, taken on day 0 of AZD1222 vaccination. This sequence originates from an adult in good health. The DNA sequence is TGCAGCGGCGTTCAGGTTAACTACAATGAGCAGTTCTTC. This is translated as CSGVQVNYNEQFF.